Below are 15 T cell receptor beta chains sequenced from a single sample in a study of blood T cell repertoires in COVID-19. The table came from immunoSEQ multiplex PCR; TCRdb's copy has only in-frame clones and leaves some out. The sample shows 87,000 or so clones, approximately 86% of them seen only once. Sequencing was performed on peripheral blood. These receptors came from a woman aged 80 or over in a cohort sampled during active or convalescent COVID-19.

This sequence joins TRBV28 and TRBJ2-1; 16 bases are shared with TRBD2. The CDR3 has 18 amino acids. Losses at the gene ends were 7 bases for V and 8 bases for J; bases not matched to a gene: 14. CDR1 is MDHEN, CDR2 SYDVKM, per germline. CDR3 region: CASKPGLAGGPGSDEQFF. The CDR3 DNA reads TGTGCCAGCAAGCCGGGACTAGCGGGAGGGCCAGGTAGTGATGAGCAGTTCTTC.

V gene TRBV28 combines with J gene TRBJ1-1, with TRBD1 matching 10 bases. This CDR3 contains 15 residues. Trimming cost V 7 bases and J 4 bases; bases outside gene matches: 9. The germline CDR1 and CDR2 sequences are MDHEN and SYDVKM. Here the CDR3 reads CASTWTGGRTTEAFF. For the CDR3, the DNA is TGTGCCAGCACGTGGACAGGGGGGAGGACCACTGAAGCTTTCTTT. Full variable domain (missing parts from reference TRBV28 and TRBJ1-1): DVKVTQSSRYLVKRTGEKVFLECVQDMDHENMFWYRQDPGLGLRLIYFSYDVKMKEKGDIPEGYSVSREKKERFSLILESASTNQTSMYLCASTWTGGRTTEAFFGQGTRLTVV.

J is TRBJ1-1 and V is TRBV5-1; D call uncertain. This CDR3 is built from 13 residues. V lost 0 bases and J lost 10, with 13 bases in between. Looked up from germline, CDR1 is SGHRS and CDR2 is YFSETQ. CDR3 loop: CASSLVPGMVAFF. Here the CDR3 DNA reads TGCGCCAGCAGCTTGGTTCCGGGAATGGTAGCTTTCTTT.

About this clone: At one of its ends the junction is not consistent with the germline gene, which may arise from a read error. V gene TRBV3-1 (or the pseudogene TRBV3-2) combines with J gene TRBJ2-7, with 8 bases aligning to TRBD2. CDR1 is LGHDT, CDR2 YNNKEL, per germline (reference sequence). The CDR3 loop spans 16 amino acids. Written as DNA, the CDR3 is TGTGCCAGCAGCCAAGCGAGCGGGGGTGCCTCCAACGAGCAGTACTTC. Protein product: CASSQASGGASNEQYF.

V usage is TRBV6-5 and J usage is TRBJ1-5, with D perhaps matching TRBD1 (5 bases). Per germline, CDR1 MNHEY and CDR2 SVGAGI. Trimming removed 2 bases at V and 7 bases at J, with 12 bases between. The CDR3 extends over 14 amino acids. This chain's CDR3 is CASSYGGSQQPQHF. CDR3 bases: TGTGCCAGCAGTTACGGGGGGTCACAGCAGCCCCAGCATTTT.

The genes are TRBV9 and TRBJ1-4; TRBD1 agrees at 8 bases. Trimming cost V 0 bases and J 7 bases; bases outside gene matches: 8. The CDR3 has 16 amino acids. The germline CDR1 and CDR2 sequences are SGDLS and YYNGEE. The CDR3 region is CASSVAPGQGFEKLFF. CDR3 in DNA: TGTGCCAGCAGCGTAGCCCCTGGACAGGGCTTTGAAAAACTGTTTTTT.

The chain uses TRBV2 and TRBJ2-2; 13 bases fit TRBD2. This CDR3 contains 15 residues. Trimming cost V 6 bases and J 6 bases; bases outside gene matches: 4. CDR1 and CDR2 from the germline V gene are SNHLY and FYNNEI. DNA of the CDR3: TGTGCCAGCAGAAGGACTAGCGGGAGTCCCGGGGAGCTGTTTTTT. This gives the protein CASRRTSGSPGELFF.

This clone has a single count. The V and J genes are TRBV18 and TRBJ2-1, with 13 bases aligning to TRBD2. In germline, CDR1 is KGHSH, CDR2 LQKENI. V trimming: 3 bases; J trimming: 8 bases; junction bases outside the gene matches: 4. The CDR3 consists of 15 residues. This chain's CDR3 is CASSPGLAGNYEQFF. DNA for the CDR3: TGTGCCAGCTCACCGGGACTAGCGGGAAACTATGAGCAGTTCTTC.

In nucleotides, the CDR3 is TGTGCCAGCTCACCCACGACAGGGGGCGCGACTAATGAAAAACTGTTTTTT. Translating gives CASSPTTGGATNEKLFF. This sequence joins TRBV18 and TRBJ1-4; TRBD1 agrees at 10 bases. This CDR3 has 17 residues. V lost 3 bases to trimming and J lost 2 bases; unmatched junction nucleotides: 6. The germline CDR1 and CDR2 sequences are KGHSH and LQKENI.

This clone occurred once. The chain links TRBV28 to TRBJ1-2; D is unclear. V was pared by 5 bases and J by 5 bases, with 9 bases between. Germline values: CDR1 MDHEN, CDR2 SYDVKM. This CDR3 has 12 residues. CDR3 protein: CASSKISYGYTF. Here the CDR3 DNA reads TGTGCCAGCAGTAAAATTTCTTATGGCTACACCTTC.

This sequence joins TRBV5-1 and TRBJ2-7; D might be TRBD2 (5 bases). The germline V gene encodes CDR1 SGHRS and CDR2 YFSETQ. The length of the CDR3 is 15 residues. V lost 2 bases to trimming and J lost 2 bases, with 14 bases between them. The chain's CDR3 is CASSLSGASPYEQYV. CDR3 in DNA: TGCGCCAGCAGCTTAAGCGGTGCGTCCCCCTACGAGCAGTACGTC.

The chain joins TRBV6-6 to TRBJ2-2; TRBD1 matches at 8 bases. J was trimmed by 3 bases and V by 6 bases; bases with no gene match: 6. CDR3 size: 15 residues. In germline, CDR1 is MNHNY, CDR2 SVGAGI (reference sequence). The DNA of the CDR3 is TGTGCCAGCAGACCAGGGGGCGGTTACACCGGGGAGCTGTTTTTT. It is translated as CASRPGGGYTGELFF.

V usage is TRBV27 and J usage is TRBJ1-2; D gene ambiguous. Germline CDR1 is MNHEY and CDR2 is SMNVEV (reference sequence). V lost 3 bases and J 0 bases, leaving 5 bases between the germline ends. The CDR3 runs 13 residues. The CDR3 coding sequence is TGTGCCAGCAGTTTTTCAGCTAACTATGGCTACACCTTC. Protein product: CASSFSANYGYTF.

The chain joins TRBV19 to TRBJ1-5; TRBD1 matches at 12 bases. The CDR3 has 21 residues. Trimming took 1 base from V and 0 from J; bases not matched to a gene: 13. Germline-derived CDR1 and CDR2 are LNHDA and SQIVND (reference sequence). For the CDR3, the DNA is TGTGCCAGTAGTATAGCCGGGACAGGGGGCGTCGGGGGGTATAGCAATCAGCCCCAGCATTTT. This gives the protein CASSIAGTGGVGGYSNQPQHF.

Only a few counts were recorded for this clone. The chain recombines TRBV6-5 with TRBJ2-7, with D perhaps matching TRBD2 (6 bases). From germline, CDR1 is MNHEY and CDR2 SVGAGI. Trimming pared 6 bases from V and 0 bases from J, leaving 15 bases between. The CDR3 has 15 residues. The CDR3 region is CASSGGRKLSYEQYF. The CDR3 region has the DNA TGTGCCAGCAGCGGGGGACGGAAGCTCTCCTACGAGCAGTACTTC.